This T cell receptor beta chain originates from a study of blood T cell repertoires in COVID-19. Looking at the study overall: PBMCs, B-cell-depleted T cells, or T cells provided the cDNA or gDNA that made up the material.

This clone has only one observation. Per the original methods: Reference gene primer amplification gave estimated nucleated cell counts. Profiled with immunoSEQ multiplex PCR; TCRdb holds only in-frame clones, not every one. V, J and clone size were drawn from that table, and D and trimming were deduced from the DNA. The repertoire holds around 26,000 clones, with approximately 77% as singletons. The germline V gene has CDR1 SGHDT and CDR2 YYEEEE. The CDR3 consists of 12 residues. With 4 bases removed from V and 4 bases from J, the gap between germline ends came to 7 bases. The rearrangement uses TRBV5-6 and TRBJ2-3; possibly TRBD2 for D (6 bases). The sequenced sample was peripheral blood. The receptor comes from a human donor in a cohort sampled during active COVID-19. As DNA, the CDR3 is TGTGCCAGCAGCCCGGGGGCAGATACGCAGTATTTT. It codes for CASSPGADTQYF.